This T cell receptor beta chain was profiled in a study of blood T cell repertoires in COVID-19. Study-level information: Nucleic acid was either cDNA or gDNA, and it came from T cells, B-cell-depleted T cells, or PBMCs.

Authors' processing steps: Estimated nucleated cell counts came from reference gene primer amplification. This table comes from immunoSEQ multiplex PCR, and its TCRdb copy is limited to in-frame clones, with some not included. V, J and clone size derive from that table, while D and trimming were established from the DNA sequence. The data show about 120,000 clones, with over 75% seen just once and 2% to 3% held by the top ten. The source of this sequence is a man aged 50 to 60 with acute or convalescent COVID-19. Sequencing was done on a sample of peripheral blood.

The chain's CDR3 is CASSLSGLVNHEQFF. The CDR3 DNA is TGCGCCAGCAGCTTGTCCGGACTAGTCAACCATGAGCAGTTCTTC. The V call is TRBV5-1, the J call TRBJ2-1; 7 positions agree with TRBD2. The CDR3 spans 15 residues. Losses at the gene ends were 1 base for V and 8 bases for J; bases not matched to a gene: 9. Germline CDR1 reads SGHRS; CDR2 reads YFSETQ.